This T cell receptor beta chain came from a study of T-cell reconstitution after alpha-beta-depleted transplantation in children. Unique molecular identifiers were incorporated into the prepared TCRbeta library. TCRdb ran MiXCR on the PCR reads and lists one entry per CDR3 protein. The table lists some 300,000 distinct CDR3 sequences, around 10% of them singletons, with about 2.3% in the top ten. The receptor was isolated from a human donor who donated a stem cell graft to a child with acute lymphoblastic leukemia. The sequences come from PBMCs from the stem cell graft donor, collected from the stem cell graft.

This chain's CDR3 is CASSQDRSAQGNTEAFF. DNA for the CDR3: TGTGCCAGCAGCCAAGATCGATCGGCACAGGGGAACACTGAAGCTTTCTTT. The chain employs TRBV4-2 and TRBJ1-1; the D gene is possibly TRBD1 (6 bases). V was shortened by 0 bases and J by 1 base, with 15 bases between the two germline ends. This CDR3 region has 17 residues. Germline V lookup: CDR1 LGHNA, CDR2 YNFKEQ.